There are many counts of the clone carrying this T cell receptor beta chain. The antigen remains unidentified. Germline V gives CDR1 SQVTM, CDR2 ANQGSEA. The V gene end was trimmed by 6 bases and the J gene end by 6 bases; junction bases not matched to a gene: 7. The CDR3 is made up of 12 amino acids. The PCR had 60 Vbeta and 13 Jbeta primers. Produced via immunoSEQ multiplex PCR; TCRdb's table is partial and in-frame only. The data hold 90,000 to 100,000 clones, with about 81% observed a single time. The data originate from a study of cytomegalovirus exposure and HLA in healthy donors. Notes on the study in general: Later, an analysis found that common viral pathogens appeared to be linked with several of the most significant clusters. V- and J-gene trimming in TCR beta was tied to a missense DCLRE1C variant by an analysis performed later. The study put 150 to 200 TCR beta chains on its list as cytomegalovirus-associated.

The chain employs TRBV29-1 and TRBJ1-2; 7 nucleotides line up with TRBD1. This sequence was found in a middle-aged woman in good health and CMV-seronegative. The sample comprised PBMCs. CDR3 nucleotides: TGCAGCGTGACGACAGGGTTGGATGGCTACACCTTC. As protein: CSVTTGLDGYTF. Drawing the rest from reference TRBV29-1 and TRBJ1-2, the complete variable domain is SAVISQKPSRDICQRGTSLTIQCQVDSQVTMMFWYRQQPGQSLTLIATANQGSEATYESGFVIDKFPISRPNLTFSTLTVSNMSPEDSSIYLCSVTTGLDGYTFGSGTRLTVV.